This is a list of T cell receptor beta chains from one sample in a study of shared clonotypes between healthy human individuals. Some clones are missing from TCRdb's copy, which holds only in-frame ones; the method was immunoSEQ multiplex PCR. The data contain around 2.1 million clones, about 93% of them singletons. Sequencing was performed on naive CD8+ T cells from PBMCs. These receptors all stem from a young man in good health. Some clones in this sample may be carry-over from other donors' samples. CDR3s include the opening cysteine and the closing phenylalanine or tryptophan. Fields, in order: clone size, J gene, CDR3 length, V gene, D gene, CDR3 protein, CDR3 DNA. A D gene is named only where the DNA matches it firmly. Clone size is given for some rows only: seen once, a few or many times, or a class if the clone is expanded.

.,TRBJ1-1,13,TRBV19,.,CASRPTGTLETFF,TGTGCCAGTAGGCCGACCGGGACGCTGGAAACTTTCTTT
.,TRBJ2-5,15,TRBV23-1,.,CASSQSEFFPQSQYF,TGCGCCAGCAGTCAATCGGAGTTTTTCCCCCAAAGTCAGTACTTC
.,TRBJ1-1,14,TRBV6-5,.,CASSYSPYRVEAFF,TGTGCCAGCAGTTACTCGCCGTACAGGGTTGAAGCTTTCTTT
.,TRBJ2-1,17,TRBV14,TRBD2,CASSPHPTSGEYNEQFF,TGTGCCAGCAGCCCTCATCCCACTAGCGGGGAATACAATGAGCAGTTCTTC
.,TRBJ2-1,18,TRBV4-1,TRBD2,CASSQNLAGGPGDNEQFF,TGCGCCAGCAGCCAAAACCTAGCGGGAGGGCCGGGGGACAATGAGCAGTTCTTC
.,TRBJ2-5,16,TRBV7-6,TRBD2,CASSPREGIYQETQYF,TGTGCCAGCAGCCCCAGGGAGGGTATTTACCAAGAGACCCAGTACTTC
.,TRBJ2-5,15,TRBV15,TRBD1,CATSREGTVQETQYF,TGTGCCACCAGCAGAGAGGGGACAGTCCAAGAGACCCAGTACTTC
.,TRBJ1-2,14,TRBV19,.,CASIDRWQGSGYTF,TGTGCCAGTATCGATCGGTGGCAGGGCTCCGGCTACACCTTC
.,TRBJ1-2,15,TRBV27,TRBD1,CASSSPDRGNYGYTF,TGTGCCAGCAGTTCGCCGGACAGGGGGAACTATGGCTACACCTTC
.,TRBJ2-5,15,TRBV4-1,.,CASSQDWDARETQYF,TGCGCCAGCAGCCAAGATTGGGACGCCAGGGAGACCCAGTACTTC
.,TRBJ1-2,14,TRBV5-4,TRBD1,CASSRLDRGDGYTF,TGTGCCAGCAGCAGACTGGACAGGGGGGATGGCTACACCTTC
.,TRBJ1-5,14,TRBV6-5,.,CASSYSQAHQPQHF,TGTGCCAGCAGTTACTCACAGGCCCATCAGCCCCAGCATTTT
few,TRBJ1-2,14,TRBV7-3,.,CASRRLQGPYGYTF,TGTGCCAGCAGACGACTGCAGGGTCCCTATGGCTACACCTTC
.,TRBJ1-3,12,TRBV27,.,CASRDPGNTIYF,TGTGCCAGCAGGGACCCTGGAAACACCATATATTTT
once,TRBJ2-7,15,TRBV28,TRBD1,CASTDRGQGTYEQYF,TGTGCCAGCACCGATCGGGGACAGGGGACCTACGAGCAGTACTTC
.,TRBJ2-7,13,TRBV19,TRBD2,CASSRGGLYEQYF,TGTGCCAGTAGTCGGGGAGGGCTTTACGAGCAGTACTTC
.,TRBJ2-5,15,TRBV11-3,TRBD2,CASSLESGGQETQYF,TGTGCCAGCAGCTTAGAGTCGGGAGGGCAAGAGACCCAGTACTTC
once,TRBJ2-7,15,TRBV4-1,TRBD2,CASSFRLAALYEQYF,TGCGCCAGCAGCTTTCGACTAGCGGCGCTTTACGAGCAGTACTTC
.,TRBJ2-7,16,TRBV4-3,.,CASSQDSSRGTREQYF,TGCGCCAGCAGCCAAGATTCATCGCGGGGCACGCGGGAGCAGTACTTC
.,TRBJ2-1,14,TRBV6-1,.,CASSEWGPLNEQFF,TGTGCCAGCAGTGAATGGGGGCCCCTCAATGAGCAGTTCTTC
.,TRBJ1-5,17,TRBV27,.,CASSLFAPGSSNQPQHF,TGTGCCAGCAGTTTGTTCGCGCCAGGCAGTAGCAATCAGCCCCAGCATTTT
.,TRBJ1-3,14,TRBV13,.,CASSFRQDGVTIYF,TGTGCCAGCAGCTTTCGGCAGGATGGCGTCACCATATATTTT
.,TRBJ2-3,17,TRBV28,.,CASSFRTTVGGTDTQYF,TGTGCCAGCAGTTTTAGGACTACCGTTGGAGGCACAGATACGCAGTATTTT
.,TRBJ2-7,11,TRBV28,.,CASSPSGEQYF,TGTGCCAGCAGTCCGAGCGGCGAGCAGTACTTC
once,TRBJ2-7,14,TRBV2,.,CAYKILAGYNEQYF,TGTGCCTATAAGATTCTGGCAGGGTATAACGAGCAGTACTTC